The 4 T cell receptor beta chains in this list originate from one sample, sequenced in a study of regulatory T cells in long-lasting Graves disease. To make TCR beta libraries, researchers used iRepertoire HTBI primers and Arm-PCR of CDR3 regions. One entry per CDR3 protein, called by TCRdb with MiXCR from the multiplex PCR reads. The sample carries a few hundred thousand distinct CDR3 sequences, roughly 23% recorded once. The time point was: persistent/refractory GD, antithyroid drugs over 5 years with positive TRAb. The TCR library was made from RNA that had been extracted from PBMCs in TRIzol. Specimen: peripheral blood mononuclear cells (PBMCs), collected when the disease was refractory, from a patient treated with antithyroid drugs. These receptors came from a woman between 40 and 55 years old with Graves disease.

This chain links TRBV29-1 with TRBJ2-7; D might be TRBD2 (5 bases). V was cut by 5 bases and J by 3 bases, with 14 bases left in between. The CDR3 spans 13 residues. The germline CDR1 and CDR2 sequences are SQVTM and ANQGSEA. The CDR3 DNA reads TGCAGCGTTTCAGAGGTGGGGAGCTACGAGCAGTACTTC. It encodes CSVSEVGSYEQYF.

This clonotype was recorded many times. The chain recombines TRBV28 with TRBJ2-5, with TRBD1 identical over 8 bases. The CDR3 is made up of 16 amino acids. V shed 5 bases, J shed 3 bases, and the junction held 11 bases outside the gene matches. Germline CDR1 and CDR2: MDHEN and SYDVKM. CDR3 coding DNA: TGTGCCAGCAGTCTCTTCTACAAGACAGGGGAAGAGACCCAGTACTTC. Translated: CASSLFYKTGEETQYF.

As regards this clonotype: A junction end diverges from the germline sequence, so it may reflect a read error. J is TRBJ1-1 and V is TRBV7-9; 7 bases agree with TRBD1. The CDR3 is 15 amino acids. Per the germline V gene, CDR1 is SEHNR and CDR2 is FQNEAQ (reference sequence). CDR3 in DNA: TGTGCCAGCAGCCCCCCCCAGGGGGTGAACACTGGAGCTTTCTTT. This translates into CASSPPQGVNTGAFF.

A note on this clonotype: Just one base apart from a much larger clone, this may be a read error. This chain uses TRBV19 with TRBJ1-4, with unresolved D. With 4 bases removed from V and 0 bases from J, the gap between germline ends came to 12 bases. The CDR3 length is 16 residues. Germline values: CDR1 LNHDA, CDR2 SQIVND (reference sequence). CDR3 bases: TGTGCCAGTAGTACTTCGGCAGTTGCAACTAATGAAAAACTGTTTTTT. Amino acid sequence: CASSTSAVATNEKLFF.